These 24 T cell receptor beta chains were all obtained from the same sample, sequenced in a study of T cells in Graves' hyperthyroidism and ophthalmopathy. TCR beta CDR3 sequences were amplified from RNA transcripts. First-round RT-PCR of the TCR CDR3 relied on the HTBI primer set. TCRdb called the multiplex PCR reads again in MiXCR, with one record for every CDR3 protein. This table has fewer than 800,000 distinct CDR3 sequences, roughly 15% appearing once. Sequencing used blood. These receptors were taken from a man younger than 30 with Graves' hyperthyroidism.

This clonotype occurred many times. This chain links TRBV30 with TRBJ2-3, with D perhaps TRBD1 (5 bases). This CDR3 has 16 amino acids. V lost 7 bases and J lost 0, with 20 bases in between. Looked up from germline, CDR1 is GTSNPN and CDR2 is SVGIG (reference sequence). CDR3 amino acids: CAYYPTGATSTDTQYF. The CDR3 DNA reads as TGTGCCTACTACCCCACAGGAGCCACTAGCACAGATACGCAGTATTTT.

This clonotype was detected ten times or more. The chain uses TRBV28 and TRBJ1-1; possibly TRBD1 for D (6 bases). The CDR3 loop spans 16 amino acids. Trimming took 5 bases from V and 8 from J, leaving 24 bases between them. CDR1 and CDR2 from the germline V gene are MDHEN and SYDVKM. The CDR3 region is CASSLRKDLFDREAFF. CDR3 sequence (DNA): TGTGCCAGCAGTCTTAGAAAGGATCTTTTCGACAGGGAAGCTTTCTTT.

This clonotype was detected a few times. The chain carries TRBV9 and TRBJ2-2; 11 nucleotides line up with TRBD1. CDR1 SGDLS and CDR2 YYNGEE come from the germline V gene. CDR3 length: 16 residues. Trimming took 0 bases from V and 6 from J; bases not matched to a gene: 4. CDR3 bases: TGTGCCAGCAGCGTAGTGGGACAGGGGGGTGCCGGGGAGCTGTTTTTT. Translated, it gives CASSVVGQGGAGELFF.

DNA of the CDR3: TGCAGTGCTAGCTCACCGGGAGGGGGATTTGATGAGCAGTTCTTC. This codes for CSASSPGGGFDEQFF. The chain employs TRBV20-1 and TRBJ2-1; 8 bases map to TRBD2. With 3 bases clipped from V and 8 bases from J, the junction kept 12 bases outside the gene matches. Germline CDR1 and CDR2: DFQATT and SNEGSKA (reference sequence). The CDR3 sequence is 15 residues long.

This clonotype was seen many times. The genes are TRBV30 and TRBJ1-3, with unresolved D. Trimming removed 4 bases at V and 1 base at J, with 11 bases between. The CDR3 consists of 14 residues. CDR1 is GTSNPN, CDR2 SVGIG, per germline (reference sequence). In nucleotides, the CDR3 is TGTGCCTGGAAAGCTAGGACTTCTGGAAACACCATATATTTT. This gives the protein CAWKARTSGNTIYF.

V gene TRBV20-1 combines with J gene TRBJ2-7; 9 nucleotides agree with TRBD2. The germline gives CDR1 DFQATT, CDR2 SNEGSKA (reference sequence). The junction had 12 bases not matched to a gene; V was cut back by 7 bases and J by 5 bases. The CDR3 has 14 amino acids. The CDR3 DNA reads TGCAGTGGCGTAGCGGGAGCAAGTCTTGACGAGCAGTACTTC. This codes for CSGVAGASLDEQYF.

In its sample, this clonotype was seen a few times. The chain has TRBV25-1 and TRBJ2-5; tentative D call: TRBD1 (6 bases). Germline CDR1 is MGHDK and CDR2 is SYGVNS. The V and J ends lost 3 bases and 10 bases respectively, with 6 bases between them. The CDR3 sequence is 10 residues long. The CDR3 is CASSEGHQYF. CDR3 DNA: TGTGCCAGCAGTGAGGGACACCAGTACTTC.

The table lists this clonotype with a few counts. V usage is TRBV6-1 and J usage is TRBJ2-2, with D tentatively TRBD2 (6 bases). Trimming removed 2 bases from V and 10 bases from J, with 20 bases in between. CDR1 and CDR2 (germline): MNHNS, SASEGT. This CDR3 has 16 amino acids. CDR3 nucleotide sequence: TGTGCCAGCAGTGAAAAAGGAAAGTTGTGGGGGGTGGAGCTGTTTTTT. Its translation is CASSEKGKLWGVELFF.

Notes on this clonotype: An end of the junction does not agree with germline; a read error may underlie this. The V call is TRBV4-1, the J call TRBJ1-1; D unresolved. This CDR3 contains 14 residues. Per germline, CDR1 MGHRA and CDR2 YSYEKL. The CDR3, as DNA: TGCGCCAGCAACCAAGATACGGGTGTAGCTGAAGCTTTCTTT. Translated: CASNQDTGVAEAFF.

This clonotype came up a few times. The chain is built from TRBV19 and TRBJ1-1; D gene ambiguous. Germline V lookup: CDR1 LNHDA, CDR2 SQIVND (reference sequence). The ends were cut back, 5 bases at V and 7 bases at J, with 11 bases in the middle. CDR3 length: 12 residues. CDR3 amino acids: CASSSKDLEAFF. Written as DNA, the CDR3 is TGTGCCAGTAGTTCCAAGGACCTTGAAGCTTTCTTT. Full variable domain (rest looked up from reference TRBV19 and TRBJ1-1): DGGITQSPKYLFRKEGQNVTLSCEQNLNHDAMYWYRQDPGQGLRLIYYSQIVNDFQKGDIAEGYSVSREKKESFPLTVTSAQKNPTAFYLCASSSKDLEAFFGQGTRLTVV.

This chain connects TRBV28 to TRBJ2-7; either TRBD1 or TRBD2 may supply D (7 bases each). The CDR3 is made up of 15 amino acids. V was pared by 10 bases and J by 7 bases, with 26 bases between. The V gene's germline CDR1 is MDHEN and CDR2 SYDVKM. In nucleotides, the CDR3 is TGTGCCACCTTCCCAGGGGGAGGGTCTACGGGAGAGCAGTACTTC. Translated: CATFPGGGSTGEQYF.

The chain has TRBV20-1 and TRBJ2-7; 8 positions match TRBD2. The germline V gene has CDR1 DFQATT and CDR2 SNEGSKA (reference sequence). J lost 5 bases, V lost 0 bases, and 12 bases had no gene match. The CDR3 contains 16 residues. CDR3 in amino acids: CSARDGPREVRDEQYF. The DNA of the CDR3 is TGCAGTGCTAGAGATGGGCCGCGGGAGGTCCGGGACGAGCAGTACTTC.

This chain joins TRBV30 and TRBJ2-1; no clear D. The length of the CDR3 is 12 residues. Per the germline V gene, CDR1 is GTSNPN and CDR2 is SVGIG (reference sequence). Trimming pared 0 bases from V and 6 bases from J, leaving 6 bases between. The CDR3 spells CAWSVGINEQFF. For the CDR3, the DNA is TGTGCCTGGAGTGTAGGGATCAATGAGCAGTTCTTC.

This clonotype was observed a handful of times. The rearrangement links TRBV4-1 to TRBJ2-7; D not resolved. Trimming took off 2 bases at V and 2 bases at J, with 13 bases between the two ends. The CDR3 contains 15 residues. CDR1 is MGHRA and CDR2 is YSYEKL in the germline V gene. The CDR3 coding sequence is TGCGCCAGCAGCCAAAAGGCCGACGGAGCCTACGAGCAGTACTTC. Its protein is CASSQKADGAYEQYF.

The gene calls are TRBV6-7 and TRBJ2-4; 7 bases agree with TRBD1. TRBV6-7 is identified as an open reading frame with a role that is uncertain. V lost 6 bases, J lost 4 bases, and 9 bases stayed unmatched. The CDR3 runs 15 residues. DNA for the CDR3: TGTGCCAGCAGATTCACAGGGGTCTCTAAAAACATTCAGTACTTC. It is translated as CASRFTGVSKNIQYF.

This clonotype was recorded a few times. CDR3 sequence (DNA): TGTGCCACCAGTGATTTGGCCGGGTATGGCTACACCTTC. The encoded protein is CATSDLAGYGYTF. The chain has TRBV24-1 and TRBJ1-2; D is unresolved. Trimming shortened V by 0 bases and J by 5 bases, and 6 bases separated the two germline ends. Germline V gene sequence: CDR1 KGHDR, CDR2 SFDVKD. This CDR3 is 13 amino acids long.

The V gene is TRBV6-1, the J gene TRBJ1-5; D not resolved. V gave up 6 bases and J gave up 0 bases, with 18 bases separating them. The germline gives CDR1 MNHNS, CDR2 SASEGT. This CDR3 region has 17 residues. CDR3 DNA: TGTGCCAGCAGCCCGGGTGGGCAGGCGTATAGCAATCAGCCCCAGCATTTT. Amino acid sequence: CASSPGGQAYSNQPQHF.

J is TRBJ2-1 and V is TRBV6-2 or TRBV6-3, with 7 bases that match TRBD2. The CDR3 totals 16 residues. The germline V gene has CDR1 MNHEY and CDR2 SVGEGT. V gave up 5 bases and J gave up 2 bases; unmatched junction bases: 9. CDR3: CASSQPWEGTYNEQFF. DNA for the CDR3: TGTGCCAGCAGTCAGCCCTGGGAGGGAACCTACAATGAGCAGTTCTTC.

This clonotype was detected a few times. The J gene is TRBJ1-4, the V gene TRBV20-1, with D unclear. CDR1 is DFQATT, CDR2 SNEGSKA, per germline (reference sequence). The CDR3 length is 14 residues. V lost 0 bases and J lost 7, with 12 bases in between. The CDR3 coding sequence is TGCAGTGCTAGAGATCTGGCAGGAAGTGAAAAACTGTTTTTT. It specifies CSARDLAGSEKLFF.

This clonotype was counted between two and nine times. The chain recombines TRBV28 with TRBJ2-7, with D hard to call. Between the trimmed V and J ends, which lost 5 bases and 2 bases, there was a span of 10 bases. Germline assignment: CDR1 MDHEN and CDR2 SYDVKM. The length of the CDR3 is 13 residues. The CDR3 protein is CASSTSSTYEQYF. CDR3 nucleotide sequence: TGTGCCAGCAGTACGAGTTCGACCTACGAGCAGTACTTC.

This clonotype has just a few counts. The CDR3 region has the DNA TGTGCCACGACTAGCGGGGGCGGGGAGCTGTTTTTT. Protein: CATTSGGGELFF. This rearrangement joins TRBV15 to TRBJ2-2, with 12 bases matching TRBD2. CDR3 size: 12 residues. Per germline, CDR1 LNHNV and CDR2 YYDKDF (reference sequence). The V and J ends lost 9 bases and 7 bases, in that order; junction bases with no gene match: 0.

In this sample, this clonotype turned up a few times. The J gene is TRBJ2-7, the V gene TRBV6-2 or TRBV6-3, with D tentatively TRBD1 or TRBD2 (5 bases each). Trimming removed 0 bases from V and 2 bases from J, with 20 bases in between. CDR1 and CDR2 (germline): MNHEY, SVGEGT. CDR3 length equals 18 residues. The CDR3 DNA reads TGTGCCAGCAGTTACTCGAGAGCGAGGGACCCCCACACCTACGAGCAGTACTTC. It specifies CASSYSRARDPHTYEQYF.

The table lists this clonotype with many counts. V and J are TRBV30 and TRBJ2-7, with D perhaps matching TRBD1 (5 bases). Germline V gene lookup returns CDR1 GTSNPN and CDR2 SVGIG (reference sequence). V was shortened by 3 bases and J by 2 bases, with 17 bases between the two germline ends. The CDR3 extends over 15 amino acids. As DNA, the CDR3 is TGTGCCTGGAGGAGCGACAGCACCGCCGCCTACGAGCAGTACTTC. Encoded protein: CAWRSDSTAAYEQYF.

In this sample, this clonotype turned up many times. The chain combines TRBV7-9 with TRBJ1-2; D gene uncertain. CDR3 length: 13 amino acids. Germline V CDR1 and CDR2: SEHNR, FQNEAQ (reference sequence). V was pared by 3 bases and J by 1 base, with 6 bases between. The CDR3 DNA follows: TGTGCCAGCAGCTTGATGGGTAACTATGGCTACACCTTC. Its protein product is CASSLMGNYGYTF. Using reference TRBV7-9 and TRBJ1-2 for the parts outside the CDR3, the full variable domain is DTGVSQNPRHKITKRGQNVTFRCDPISEHNRLYWYRQTLGQGPEFLTYFQNEAQLEKSRLLSDRFSAERPKGSFSTLEIQRTEQGDSAMYLCASSLMGNYGYTFGSGTRLTVV.